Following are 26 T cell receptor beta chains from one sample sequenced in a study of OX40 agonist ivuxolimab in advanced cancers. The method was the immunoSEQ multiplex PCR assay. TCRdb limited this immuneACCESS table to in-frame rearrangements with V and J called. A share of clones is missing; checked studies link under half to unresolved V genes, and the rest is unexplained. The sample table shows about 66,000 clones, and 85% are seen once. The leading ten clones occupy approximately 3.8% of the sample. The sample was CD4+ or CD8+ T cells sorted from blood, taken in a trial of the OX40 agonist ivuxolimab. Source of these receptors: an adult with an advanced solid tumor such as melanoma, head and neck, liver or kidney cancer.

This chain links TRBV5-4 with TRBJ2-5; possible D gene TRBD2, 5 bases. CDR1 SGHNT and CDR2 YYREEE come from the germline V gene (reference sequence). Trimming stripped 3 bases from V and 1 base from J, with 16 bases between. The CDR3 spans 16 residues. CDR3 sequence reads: CASSSARLRLQETQYF. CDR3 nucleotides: TGTGCCAGCAGCTCTGCCAGACTACGACTCCAAGAGACCCAGTACTTC.

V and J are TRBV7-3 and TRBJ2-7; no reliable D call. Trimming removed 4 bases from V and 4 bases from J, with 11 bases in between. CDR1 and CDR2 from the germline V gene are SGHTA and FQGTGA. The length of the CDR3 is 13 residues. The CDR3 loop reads CASSYGREYEQYF. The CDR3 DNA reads TGTGCCAGCAGCTATGGTAGAGAGTACGAGCAGTACTTC.

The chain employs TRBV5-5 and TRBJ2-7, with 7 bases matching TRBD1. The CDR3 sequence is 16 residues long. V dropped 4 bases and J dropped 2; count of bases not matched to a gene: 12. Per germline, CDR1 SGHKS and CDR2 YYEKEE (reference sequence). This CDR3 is CASSRSRQGSPYEQYF. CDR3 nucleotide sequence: TGTGCCAGCAGCCGGAGTAGACAGGGAAGTCCCTACGAGCAGTACTTC.

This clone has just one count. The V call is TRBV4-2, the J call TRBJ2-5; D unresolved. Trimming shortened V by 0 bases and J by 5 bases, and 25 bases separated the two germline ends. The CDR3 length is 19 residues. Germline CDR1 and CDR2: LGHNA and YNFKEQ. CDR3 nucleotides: TGTGCCAGCAGCCAAGAACCCCCTTCGTGGCAACGGAGATGGGAGACCCAGTACTTC. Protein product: CASSQEPPSWQRRWETQYF.

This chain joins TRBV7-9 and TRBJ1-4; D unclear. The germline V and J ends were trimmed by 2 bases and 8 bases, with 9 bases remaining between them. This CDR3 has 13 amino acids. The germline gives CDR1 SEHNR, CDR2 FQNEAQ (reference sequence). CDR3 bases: TGTGCCAGCAGCTTAACTGGGGAGGAAAAACTGTTTTTT. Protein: CASSLTGEEKLFF. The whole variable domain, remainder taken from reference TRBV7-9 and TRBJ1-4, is DTGVSQNPRHKITKRGQNVTFRCDPISEHNRLYWYRQTLGQGPEFLTYFQNEAQLEKSRLLSDRFSAERPKGSFSTLEIQRTEQGDSAMYLCASSLTGEEKLFFGSGTQLSVL.

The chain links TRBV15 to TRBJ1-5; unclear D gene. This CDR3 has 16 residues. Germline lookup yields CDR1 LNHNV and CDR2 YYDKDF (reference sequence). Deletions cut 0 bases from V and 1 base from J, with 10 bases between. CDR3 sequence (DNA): TGTGCCACCAGCAGAGATCCCGCCGGGAGCAATCAGCCCCAGCATTTT. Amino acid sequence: CATSRDPAGSNQPQHF.

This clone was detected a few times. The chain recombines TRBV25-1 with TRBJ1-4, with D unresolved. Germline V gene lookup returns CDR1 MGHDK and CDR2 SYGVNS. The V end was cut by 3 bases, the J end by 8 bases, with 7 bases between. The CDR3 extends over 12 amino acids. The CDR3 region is CASSDLREKLFF. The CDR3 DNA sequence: TGTGCCAGCAGTGATCTGAGGGAAAAACTGTTTTTT.

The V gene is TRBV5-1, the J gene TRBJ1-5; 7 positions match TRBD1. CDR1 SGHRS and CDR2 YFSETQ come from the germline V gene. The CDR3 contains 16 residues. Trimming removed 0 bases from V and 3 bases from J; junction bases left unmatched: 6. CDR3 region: CASSLGDSLSNQPQHF. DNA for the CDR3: TGCGCCAGCAGCTTGGGGGACAGCCTCTCCAATCAGCCCCAGCATTTT.

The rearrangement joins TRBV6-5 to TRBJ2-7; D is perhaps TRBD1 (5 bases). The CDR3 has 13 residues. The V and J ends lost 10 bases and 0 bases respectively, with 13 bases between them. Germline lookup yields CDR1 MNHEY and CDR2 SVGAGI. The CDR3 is CATLTESSYEQYF. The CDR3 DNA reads TGTGCCACCTTGACAGAGAGCTCCTACGAGCAGTACTTC.

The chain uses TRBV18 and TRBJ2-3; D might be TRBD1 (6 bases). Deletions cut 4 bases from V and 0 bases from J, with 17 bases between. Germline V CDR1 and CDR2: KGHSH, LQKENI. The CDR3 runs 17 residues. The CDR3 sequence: CASSRMTGATSTDTQYF. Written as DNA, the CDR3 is TGTGCCAGCTCACGGATGACAGGTGCGACTAGCACAGATACGCAGTATTTT.

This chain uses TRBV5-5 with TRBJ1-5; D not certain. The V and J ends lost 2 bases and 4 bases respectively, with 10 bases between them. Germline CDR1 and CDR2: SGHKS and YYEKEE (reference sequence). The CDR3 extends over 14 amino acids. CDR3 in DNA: TGTGCCAGCAGCTTTCTTACGAGAAATCAGCCCCAGCATTTT. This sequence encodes CASSFLTRNQPQHF.

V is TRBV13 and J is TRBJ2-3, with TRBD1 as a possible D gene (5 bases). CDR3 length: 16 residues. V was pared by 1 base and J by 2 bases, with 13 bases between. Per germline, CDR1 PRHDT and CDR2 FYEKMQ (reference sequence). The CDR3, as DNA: TGTGCCAGCAGCTTAGCCCCCGACAGATTCACAGATACGCAGTATTTT. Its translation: CASSLAPDRFTDTQYF.

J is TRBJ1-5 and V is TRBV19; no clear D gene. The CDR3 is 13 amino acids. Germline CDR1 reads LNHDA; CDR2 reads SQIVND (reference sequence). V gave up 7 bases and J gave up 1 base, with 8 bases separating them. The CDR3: CASTGMSNQPQHF. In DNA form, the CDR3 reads TGTGCCAGTACTGGGATGAGCAATCAGCCCCAGCATTTT.

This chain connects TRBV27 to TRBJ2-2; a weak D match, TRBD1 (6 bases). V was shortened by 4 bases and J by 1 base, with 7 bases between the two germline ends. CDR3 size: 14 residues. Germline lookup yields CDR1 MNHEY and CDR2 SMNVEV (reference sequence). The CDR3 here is CASSYRVNTGELFF. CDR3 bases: TGTGCCAGCAGTTACAGGGTGAACACCGGGGAGCTGTTTTTT.

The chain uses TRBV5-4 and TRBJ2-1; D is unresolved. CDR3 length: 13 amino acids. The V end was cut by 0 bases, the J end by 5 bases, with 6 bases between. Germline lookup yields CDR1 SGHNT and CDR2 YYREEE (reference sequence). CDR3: CASSLVGDNEQFF. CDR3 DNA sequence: TGTGCCAGCAGCTTGGTTGGGGACAATGAGCAGTTCTTC.

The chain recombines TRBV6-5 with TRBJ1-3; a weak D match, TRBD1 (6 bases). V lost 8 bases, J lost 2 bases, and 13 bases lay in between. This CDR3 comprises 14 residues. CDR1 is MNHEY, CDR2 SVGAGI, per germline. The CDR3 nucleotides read TGTGCCAGCGGTCAGGGGTATCCTGGAAACACCATATATTTT. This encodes CASGQGYPGNTIYF.

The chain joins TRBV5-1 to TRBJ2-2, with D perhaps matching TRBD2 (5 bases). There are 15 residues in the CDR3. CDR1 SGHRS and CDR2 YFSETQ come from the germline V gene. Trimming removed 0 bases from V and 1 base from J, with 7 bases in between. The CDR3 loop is CASSLVSGNTGELFF. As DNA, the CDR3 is TGCGCCAGCAGCTTGGTGAGCGGGAACACCGGGGAGCTGTTTTTT.

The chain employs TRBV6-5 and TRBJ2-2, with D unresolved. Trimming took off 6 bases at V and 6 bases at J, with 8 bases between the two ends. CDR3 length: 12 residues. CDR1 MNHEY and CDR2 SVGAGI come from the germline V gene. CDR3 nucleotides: TGTGCCAGCAGCCGCCGGCCCGGGGAGCTGTTTTTT. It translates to CASSRRPGELFF.

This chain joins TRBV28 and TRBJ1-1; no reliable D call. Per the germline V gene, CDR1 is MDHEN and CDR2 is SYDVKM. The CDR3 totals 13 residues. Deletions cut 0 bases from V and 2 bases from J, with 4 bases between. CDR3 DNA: TGTGCCAGCAGTTTATGGGGTAACACTGAAGCTTTCTTT. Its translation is CASSLWGNTEAFF. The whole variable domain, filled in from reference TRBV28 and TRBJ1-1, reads DVKVTQSSRYLVKRTGEKVFLECVQDMDHENMFWYRQDPGLGLRLIYFSYDVKMKEKGDIPEGYSVSREKKERFSLILESASTNQTSMYLCASSLWGNTEAFFGQGTRLTVV.

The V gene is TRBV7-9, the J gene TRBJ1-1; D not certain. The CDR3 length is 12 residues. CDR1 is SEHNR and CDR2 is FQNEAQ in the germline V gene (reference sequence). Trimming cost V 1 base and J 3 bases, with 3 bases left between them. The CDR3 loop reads CASSLDYTEAFF. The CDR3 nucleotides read TGTGCCAGCAGCTTAGACTACACTGAAGCTTTCTTT.

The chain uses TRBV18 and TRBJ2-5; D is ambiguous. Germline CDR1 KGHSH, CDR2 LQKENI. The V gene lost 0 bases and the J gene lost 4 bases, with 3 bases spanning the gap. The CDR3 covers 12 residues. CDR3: CASSPPGETQYF. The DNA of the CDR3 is TGTGCCAGCTCACCACCAGGAGAGACCCAGTACTTC.

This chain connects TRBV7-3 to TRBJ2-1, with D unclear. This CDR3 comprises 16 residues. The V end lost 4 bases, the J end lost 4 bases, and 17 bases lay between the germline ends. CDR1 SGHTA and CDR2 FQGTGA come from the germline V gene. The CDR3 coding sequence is TGTGCCAGCAGCTGGCCGCCTCGCGCACGTTACAATGAGCAGTTCTTC. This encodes CASSWPPRARYNEQFF.

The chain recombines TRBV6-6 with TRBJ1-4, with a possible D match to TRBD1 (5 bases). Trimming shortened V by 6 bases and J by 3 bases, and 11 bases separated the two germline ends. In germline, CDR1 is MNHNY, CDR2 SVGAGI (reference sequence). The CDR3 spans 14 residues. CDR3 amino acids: CASRIRGANEKLFF. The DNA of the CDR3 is TGTGCCAGCAGAATCAGAGGGGCTAATGAAAAACTGTTTTTT.

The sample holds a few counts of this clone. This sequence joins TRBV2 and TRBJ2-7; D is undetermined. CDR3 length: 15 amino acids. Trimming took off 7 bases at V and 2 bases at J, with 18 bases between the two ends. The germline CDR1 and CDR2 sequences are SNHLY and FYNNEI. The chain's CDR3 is CASTTGLSWTYEQYF. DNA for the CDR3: TGTGCCAGCACCACCGGTCTTTCATGGACCTACGAGCAGTACTTC.

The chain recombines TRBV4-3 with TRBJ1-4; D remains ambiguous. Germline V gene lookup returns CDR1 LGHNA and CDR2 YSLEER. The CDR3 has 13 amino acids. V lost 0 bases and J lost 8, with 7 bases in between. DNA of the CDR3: TGCGCCAGCAGCCAAGATCTGAGGGAAAAACTGTTTTTT. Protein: CASSQDLREKLFF.

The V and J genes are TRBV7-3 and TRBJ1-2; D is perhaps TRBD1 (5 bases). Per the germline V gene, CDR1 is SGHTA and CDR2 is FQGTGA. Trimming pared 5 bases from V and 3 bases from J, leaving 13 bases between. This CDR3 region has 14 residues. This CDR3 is CASSEGPTHYGYTF. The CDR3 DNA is TGTGCCAGCAGCGAGGGACCGACTCACTATGGCTACACCTTC.